This TCR beta chain derives from a study of vaccination effects on CD4 cells after COVID-19. Method: immunoSEQ multiplex PCR; TCRdb's copy keeps in-frame clones and lacks some. The data contain around 46,000 clones, approximately 70% of them seen just once; the ten biggest clones take up 25% to 35%. ViraFEST assay sequencing came after antigen-specific CD4+ T cells were expanded with viral peptide pools. CD4+ T cell isolation took place after about nine days of culture. SARS-CoV-2 infection was confirmed by PCR in the person between March and December 2020. Wells containing two million PBMC each were cultured with around 9.1 IU/ml IL-2 and 8 to 10 ug/ml peptides. Days 3 and 7 saw half the medium replaced with IL-2 medium. Concerning this clone itself: Its antigen is still unknown.

There are 14 residues in the CDR3. The V gene lost 4 bases and the J gene lost 5 bases, with 14 bases spanning the gap. Germline V gene sequence: CDR1 SNHLY, CDR2 FYNNEI. The source is a human donor who had a prior SARS-CoV-2 infection. This specimen consisted of CD4+ T cells from PBMCs cultured with a peptide pool, obtained before COVID-19 vaccination. This rearrangement joins TRBV2 to TRBJ2-5; no definite D call. The CDR3 DNA sequence: TGTGCCAGCAGTGCTGATTCCGGGTCGGAGACCCAGTACTTC. It specifies CASSADSGSETQYF.